The rows below give T cell receptor beta chains drawn from one sample of a study of T cell responses to AZD1222 COVID-19 vaccine. The method was immunoSEQ multiplex PCR; TCRdb's version includes in-frame clones alone and lacks a portion of them. The data show about 150,000 clones, with roughly nine tenths seen just once and 1.1% to 1.5% held by the top ten. The sample here was peripheral blood, taken on day 0 of AZD1222 vaccination. Receptor source: an adult in good health. CDR3s include the opening cysteine and the closing phenylalanine or tryptophan. D genes are given only for firm matches. Rows may omit the clone size; those that give it use once, few, many or a size class.

V,size,D,J,CDR3,DNA
TRBV7-9,NA,TRBD1,TRBJ2-2,CASSFDRGTFGELFF,TGTGCCAGCAGTTTTGACAGGGGGACCTTCGGGGAGCTGTTTTTT
TRBV15,NA,TRBD1,TRBJ1-1,CATSRFQGESEAFF,TGTGCCACCAGCCGATTCCAGGGGGAGTCTGAAGCTTTCTTT
TRBV19,once,NA,TRBJ1-5,CASSFFPGQLQPQHF,TGTGCCAGTAGTTTCTTCCCCGGACAGCTTCAGCCCCAGCATTTT
TRBV27,NA,TRBD1,TRBJ2-7,CASSRARGEQYF,TGTGCCAGCAGCCGCGCCAGGGGGGAGCAGTACTTC
TRBV4-2,NA,TRBD2,TRBJ2-1,CASSQESWAGGSYNEQFF,TGTGCCAGCAGCCAAGAGTCCTGGGCGGGGGGGTCCTACAATGAGCAGTTCTTC
TRBV24-1,once,NA,TRBJ2-3,CATSDSSGLSTDTQYF,TGTGCCACCAGTGACTCGTCAGGGCTGAGCACAGATACGCAGTATTTT
TRBV5-6,few,NA,TRBJ1-5,CASSLMEVGQPQHF,TGTGCCAGCAGCTTGATGGAGGTGGGTCAGCCCCAGCATTTT
TRBV10-2,NA,NA,TRBJ1-1,CAIRAGRLGGTEAFF,TGCGCCATCAGGGCAGGCAGACTGGGGGGCACTGAAGCTTTCTTT
TRBV7-9,NA,NA,TRBJ1-5,CASSRGIGTNQPQHF,TGTGCCAGCAGCCGGGGGATAGGCACAAATCAGCCCCAGCATTTT
TRBV27,NA,TRBD1,TRBJ1-1,CASSLTGAEAFF,TGTGCCAGCAGTTTAACAGGGGCTGAAGCTTTCTTT
TRBV28,NA,NA,TRBJ1-1,CASTGFAEAFF,TGTGCCAGCACGGGGTTCGCTGAAGCTTTCTTT
TRBV2,NA,NA,TRBJ2-2,CATAGTSNTGELFF,TGTGCCACCGCGGGGACTTCTAACACCGGGGAGCTGTTTTTT
TRBV6-6,NA,NA,TRBJ1-3,CASSYYPDTIYF,TGTGCCAGCAGTTACTACCCGGACACCATATATTTT
TRBV29-1,NA,NA,TRBJ1-5,CSVELGGTQPQHF,TGCAGCGTTGAGCTCGGGGGGACTCAGCCCCAGCATTTT
TRBV19,NA,NA,TRBJ1-5,CASSFSVWDSNQPQHF,TGTGCCAGTAGTTTCTCCGTTTGGGACAGCAATCAGCCCCAGCATTTT
TRBV6-5,NA,NA,TRBJ2-1,CASTDASRQFF,TGTGCCAGCACCGACGCCTCTCGGCAGTTCTTC
TRBV11-3,NA,NA,TRBJ1-1,CASSFGEGWKDTEAFF,TGTGCCAGCAGCTTTGGTGAGGGATGGAAGGACACTGAAGCTTTCTTT
TRBV27,NA,TRBD1,TRBJ2-5,CASTTGGKETQYF,TGTGCCAGTACGACAGGGGGAAAAGAGACCCAGTACTTC
TRBV11-2,NA,NA,TRBJ2-7,CASRMDGGTSSYEQYF,TGTGCCAGCAGGATGGACGGCGGGACCAGCTCCTACGAGCAGTACTTC
TRBV29-1,NA,NA,TRBJ2-1,CSVERQTNNEQFF,TGCAGCGTTGAACGTCAGACAAACAATGAGCAGTTCTTC
TRBV19,NA,TRBD2,TRBJ2-3,CASSYLAGGSDTQYF,TGTGCCAGTAGTTATCTAGCGGGGGGCTCAGATACGCAGTATTTT
TRBV15,once,NA,TRBJ2-7,CATSRDLGDHEQYF,TGTGCCACCAGCAGAGATCTTGGGGACCACGAGCAGTACTTC
TRBV7-9,NA,NA,TRBJ1-3,CASSFQTGSGNTIYF,TGTGCCAGCAGCTTCCAGACAGGCTCTGGAAACACCATATATTTT
TRBV7-8,NA,NA,TRBJ1-2,CASSETQRYGYTF,TGTGCCAGCAGCGAGACTCAGCGCTATGGCTACACCTTC
TRBV11-3,few,NA,TRBJ2-7,CASSFNSYEQYF,TGTGCCAGCAGCTTCAATAGCTACGAGCAGTACTTC
TRBV7-7,NA,NA,TRBJ2-2,CASTPMGIESGELFF,TGTGCCAGCACCCCGATGGGGATTGAGAGCGGGGAGCTGTTTTTT
TRBV7-9,NA,NA,TRBJ2-1,CASRLLGQFF,TGTGCCAGCAGACTACTGGGGCAGTTCTTC
TRBV5-1,NA,TRBD1,TRBJ2-1,CASSLVGTGPFNEQFF,TGCGCCAGCAGCTTGGTCGGGACAGGGCCGTTCAATGAGCAGTTCTTC